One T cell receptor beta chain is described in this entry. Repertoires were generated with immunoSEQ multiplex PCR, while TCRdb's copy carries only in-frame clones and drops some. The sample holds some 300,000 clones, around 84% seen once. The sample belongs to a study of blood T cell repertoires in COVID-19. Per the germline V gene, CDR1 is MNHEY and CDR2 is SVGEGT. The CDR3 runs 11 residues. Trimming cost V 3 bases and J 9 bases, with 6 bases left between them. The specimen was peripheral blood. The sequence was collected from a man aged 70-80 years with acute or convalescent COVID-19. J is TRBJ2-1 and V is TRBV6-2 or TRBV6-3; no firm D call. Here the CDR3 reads CASSYSSEQFF. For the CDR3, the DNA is TGTGCCAGCAGTTATTCCAGTGAGCAGTTCTTC.